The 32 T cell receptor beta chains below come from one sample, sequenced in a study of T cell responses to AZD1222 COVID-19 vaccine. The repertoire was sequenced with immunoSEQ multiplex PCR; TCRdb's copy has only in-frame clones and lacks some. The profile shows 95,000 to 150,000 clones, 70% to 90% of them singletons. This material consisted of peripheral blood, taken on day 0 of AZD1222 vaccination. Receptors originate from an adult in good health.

CDR3 in DNA: TGTGCCAGCAGCCTCGTCAAGCAGGGCCCCAATGTCAAACTGTTTTTT. Translating gives CASSLVKQGPNVKLFF. The chain recombines TRBV11-2 with TRBJ1-4; a weak D match, TRBD1 (5 bases). CDR3 size: 16 residues. CDR1 and CDR2 (germline): SGHAT, FQNNGV. Trimming stripped 5 bases from V and 11 bases from J, with 24 bases between.

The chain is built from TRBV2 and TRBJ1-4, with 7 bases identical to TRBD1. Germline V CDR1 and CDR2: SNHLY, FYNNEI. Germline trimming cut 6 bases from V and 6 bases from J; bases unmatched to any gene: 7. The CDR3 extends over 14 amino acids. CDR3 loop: CASSPEGAYEKLFF. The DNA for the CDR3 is TGTGCCAGCAGCCCCGAGGGGGCGTATGAAAAACTGTTTTTT. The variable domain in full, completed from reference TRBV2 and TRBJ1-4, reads EPEVTQTPSHQVTQMGQEVILRCVPISNHLYFYWYRQILGQKVEFLVSFYNNEISEKSEIFDDQFSVERPDGSNFTLKIRSTKLEDSAMYFCASSPEGAYEKLFFGSGTQLSVL.

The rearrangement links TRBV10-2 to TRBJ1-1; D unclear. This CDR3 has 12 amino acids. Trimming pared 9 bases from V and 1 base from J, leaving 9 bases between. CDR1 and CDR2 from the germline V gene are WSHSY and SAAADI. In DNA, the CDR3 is TGCGCCAGTAACCGACAGAACACTGAAGCTTTCTTT. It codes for CASNRQNTEAFF.

In DNA form, the CDR3 reads TGTGCCAGTAGTTGGCAGTTGAACACTGAAGCTTTCTTT. It specifies CASSWQLNTEAFF. V is TRBV19 and J is TRBJ1-1; D is ambiguous. Germline V gene sequence: CDR1 LNHDA, CDR2 SQIVND (reference sequence). V was trimmed by 5 bases and J by 0 bases, leaving 7 bases between them. The CDR3 length is 13 residues.

The CDR3 bases are TGTGCCAGCAGCTTGGAGGGTACTAGGCTCACCGGGGAGCTGTTTTTT. Encoded protein: CASSLEGTRLTGELFF. The chain uses TRBV5-4 and TRBJ2-2; perhaps TRBD2 as D (5 bases). V was trimmed by 0 bases and J by 4 bases, leaving 13 bases between them. Germline V gives CDR1 SGHNT, CDR2 YYREEE (reference sequence). The CDR3 is 16 residues long.

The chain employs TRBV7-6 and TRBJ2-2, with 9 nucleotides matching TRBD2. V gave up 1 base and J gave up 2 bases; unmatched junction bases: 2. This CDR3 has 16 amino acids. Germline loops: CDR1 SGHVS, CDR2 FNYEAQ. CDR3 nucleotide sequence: TGTGCCAGCAGCTTAGGTAGCGGGAGTAACACCGGGGAGCTGTTTTTT. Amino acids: CASSLGSGSNTGELFF.

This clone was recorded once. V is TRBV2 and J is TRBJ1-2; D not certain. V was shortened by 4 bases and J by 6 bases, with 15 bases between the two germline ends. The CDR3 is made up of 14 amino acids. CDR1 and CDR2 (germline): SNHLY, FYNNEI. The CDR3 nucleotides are TGTGCCAGCAGTGTGGAAAGGCGGCTAAATGGCTACACCTTC. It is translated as CASSVERRLNGYTF.

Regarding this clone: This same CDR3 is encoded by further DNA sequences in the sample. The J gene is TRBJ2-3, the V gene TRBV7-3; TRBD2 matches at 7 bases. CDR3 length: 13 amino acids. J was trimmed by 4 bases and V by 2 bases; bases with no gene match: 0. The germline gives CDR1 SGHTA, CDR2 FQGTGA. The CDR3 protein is CASSLGLADTQYF. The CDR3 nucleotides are TGTGCCAGCAGCTTAGGACTAGCAGATACGCAGTATTTT.

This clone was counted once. CDR3 sequence: CASSLNLGDTQYF. The CDR3 nucleotides are TGCGCCAGCAGCTTGAATCTTGGAGATACGCAGTATTTT. The gene calls are TRBV5-1 and TRBJ2-3; D not resolved. This CDR3 has 13 residues. The germline gives CDR1 SGHRS, CDR2 YFSETQ. V gave up 1 base and J gave up 5 bases, with 8 bases separating them.

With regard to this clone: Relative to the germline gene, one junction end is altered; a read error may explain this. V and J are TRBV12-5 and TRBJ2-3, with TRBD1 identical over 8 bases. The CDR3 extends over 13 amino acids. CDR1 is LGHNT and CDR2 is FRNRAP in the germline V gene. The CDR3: CASGLDGTGTQYF. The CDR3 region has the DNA TGTGCTAGTGGTTTGGACGGGACAGGTACGCAGTATTTT.

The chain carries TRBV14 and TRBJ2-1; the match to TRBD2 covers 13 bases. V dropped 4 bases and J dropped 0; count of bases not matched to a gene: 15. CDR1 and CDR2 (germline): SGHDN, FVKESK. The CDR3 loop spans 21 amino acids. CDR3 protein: CASSPMPGLAGSRGSYNEQFF. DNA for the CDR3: TGTGCCAGCAGCCCGATGCCGGGACTAGCGGGATCGAGGGGCTCCTACAATGAGCAGTTCTTC.

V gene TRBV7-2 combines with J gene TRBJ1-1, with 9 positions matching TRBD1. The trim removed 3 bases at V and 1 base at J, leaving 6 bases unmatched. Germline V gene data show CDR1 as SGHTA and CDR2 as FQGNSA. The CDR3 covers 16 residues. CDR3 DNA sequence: TGTGCCAGCAGCTTTTCCTCGACAGGGGGGAACACTGAAGCTTTCTTT. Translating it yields CASSFSSTGGNTEAFF.

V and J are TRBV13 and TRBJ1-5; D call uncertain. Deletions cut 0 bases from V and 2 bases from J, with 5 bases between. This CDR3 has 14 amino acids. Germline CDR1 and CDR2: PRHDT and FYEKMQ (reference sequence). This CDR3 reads CASSLGGGNQPQHF. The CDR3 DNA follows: TGTGCCAGCAGCTTAGGGGGAGGCAATCAGCCCCAGCATTTT.

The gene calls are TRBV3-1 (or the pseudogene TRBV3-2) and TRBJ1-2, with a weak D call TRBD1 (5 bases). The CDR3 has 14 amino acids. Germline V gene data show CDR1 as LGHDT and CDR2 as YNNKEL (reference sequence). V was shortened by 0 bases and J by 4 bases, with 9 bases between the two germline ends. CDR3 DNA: TGTGCCAGCAGCCAAGATCAGGGCCCCTATGGCTACACCTTC. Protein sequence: CASSQDQGPYGYTF.

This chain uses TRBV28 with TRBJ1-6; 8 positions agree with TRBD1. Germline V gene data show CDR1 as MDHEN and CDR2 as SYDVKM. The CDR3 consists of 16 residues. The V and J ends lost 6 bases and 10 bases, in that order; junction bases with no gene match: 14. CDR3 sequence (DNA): TGTGCCAGCAGCGGCTCGGACAGGGCGCTAACCTCACCCCTCCACTTT. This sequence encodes CASSGSDRALTSPLHF.

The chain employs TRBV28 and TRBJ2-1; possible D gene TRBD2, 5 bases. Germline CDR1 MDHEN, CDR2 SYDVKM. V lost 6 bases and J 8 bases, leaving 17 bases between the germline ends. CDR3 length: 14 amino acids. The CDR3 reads CASSPPDYVDEQFF. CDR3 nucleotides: TGTGCCAGCAGCCCCCCTGACTACGTCGATGAGCAGTTCTTC.

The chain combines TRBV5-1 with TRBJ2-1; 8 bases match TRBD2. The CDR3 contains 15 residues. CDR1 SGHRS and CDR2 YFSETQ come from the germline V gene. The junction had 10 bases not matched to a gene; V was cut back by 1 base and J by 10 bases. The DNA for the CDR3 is TGCGCCAGCAGCTTGTCGTGGAGCGGGAGAGGAGAGCAGTTCTTC. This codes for CASSLSWSGRGEQFF.

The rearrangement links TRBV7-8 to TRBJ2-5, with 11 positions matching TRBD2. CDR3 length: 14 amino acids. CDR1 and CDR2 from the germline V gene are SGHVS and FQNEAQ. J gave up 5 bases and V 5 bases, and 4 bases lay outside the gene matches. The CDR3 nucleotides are TGTGCCAGCAGCCCACCTAGCGGGAGGGAGACCCAGTACTTC. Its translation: CASSPPSGRETQYF.

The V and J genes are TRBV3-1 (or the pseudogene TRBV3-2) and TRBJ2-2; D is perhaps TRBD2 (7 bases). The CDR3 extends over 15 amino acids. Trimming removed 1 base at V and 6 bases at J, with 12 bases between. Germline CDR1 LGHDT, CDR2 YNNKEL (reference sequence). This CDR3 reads CASSQGSGGPGELFF. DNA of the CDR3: TGTGCCAGCAGCCAAGGGTCGGGGGGCCCCGGGGAGCTGTTTTTT.

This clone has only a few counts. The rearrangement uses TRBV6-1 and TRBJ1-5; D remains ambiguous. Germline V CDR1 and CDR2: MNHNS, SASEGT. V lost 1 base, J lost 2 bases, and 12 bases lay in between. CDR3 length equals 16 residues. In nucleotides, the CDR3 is TGTGCCAGCAGTGAAGAACTTGGGAGAGGCAATCAGCCCCAGCATTTT. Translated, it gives CASSEELGRGNQPQHF.

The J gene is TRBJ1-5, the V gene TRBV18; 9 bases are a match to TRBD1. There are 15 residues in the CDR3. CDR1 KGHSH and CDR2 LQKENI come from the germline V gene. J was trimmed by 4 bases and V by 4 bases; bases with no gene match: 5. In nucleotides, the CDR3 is TGTGCCAGCTCACAGGGACAGGGAGTTAATCAGCCCCAGCATTTT. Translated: CASSQGQGVNQPQHF. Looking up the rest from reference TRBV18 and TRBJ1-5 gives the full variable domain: NAGVMQNPRHLVRRRGQEARLRCSPMKGHSHVYWYRQLPEEGLKFMVYLQKENIIDESGMPKERFSAEFPKEGPSILRIQQVVRGDSAAYFCASSQGQGVNQPQHFGDGTRLSIL.

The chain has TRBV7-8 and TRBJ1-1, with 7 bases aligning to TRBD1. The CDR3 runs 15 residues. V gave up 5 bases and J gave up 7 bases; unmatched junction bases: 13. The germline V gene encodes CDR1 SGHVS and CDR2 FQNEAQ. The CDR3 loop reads CASSPSDRVRGEAFF. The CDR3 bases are TGTGCCAGCAGCCCCAGTGACAGGGTACGGGGTGAAGCTTTCTTT.

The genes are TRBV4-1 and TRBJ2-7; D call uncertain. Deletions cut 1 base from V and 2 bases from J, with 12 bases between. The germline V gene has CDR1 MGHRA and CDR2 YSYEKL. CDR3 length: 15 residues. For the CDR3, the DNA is TGCGCCAGCAGCCAAGTATTTGCAGTACCCTACGAGCAGTACTTC. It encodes CASSQVFAVPYEQYF.

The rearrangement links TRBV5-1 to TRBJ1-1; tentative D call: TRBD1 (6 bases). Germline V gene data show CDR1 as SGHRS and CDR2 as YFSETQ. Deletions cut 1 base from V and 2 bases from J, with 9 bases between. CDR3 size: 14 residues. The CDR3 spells CASSLWGLNTEAFF. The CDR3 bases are TGCGCCAGCAGCTTGTGGGGGCTTAACACTGAAGCTTTCTTT.

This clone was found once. The CDR3: CATSRRQGGTEAFF. The CDR3 DNA is TGTGCCACCAGCAGAAGACAGGGAGGAACTGAAGCTTTCTTT. This chain links TRBV15 with TRBJ1-1, with 7 bases lining up with TRBD1. Germline V gene lookup returns CDR1 LNHNV and CDR2 YYDKDF (reference sequence). V was clipped by 2 bases and J by 5 bases; unmatched bases: 5. The CDR3 contains 14 residues. The variable domain in full, with the rest retrieved from reference TRBV15 and TRBJ1-1, is DAMVIQNPRYQVTQFGKPVTLSCSQTLNHNVMYWYQQKSSQAPKLLFHYYDKDFNNEADTPDNFQSRRPNTSFCFLDIRSPGLGDTAMYLCATSRRQGGTEAFFGQGTRLTVV.

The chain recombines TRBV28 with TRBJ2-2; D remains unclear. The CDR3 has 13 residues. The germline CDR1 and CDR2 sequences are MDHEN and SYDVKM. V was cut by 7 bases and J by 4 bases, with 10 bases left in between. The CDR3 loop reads CASIVVLTGELFF. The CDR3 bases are TGTGCCAGCATTGTCGTTCTCACCGGGGAGCTGTTTTTT.

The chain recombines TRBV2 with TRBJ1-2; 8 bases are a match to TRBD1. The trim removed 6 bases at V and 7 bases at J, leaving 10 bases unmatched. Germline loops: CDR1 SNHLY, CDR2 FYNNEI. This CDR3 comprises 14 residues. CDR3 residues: CASRLTPGGVGYTF. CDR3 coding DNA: TGTGCCAGCAGACTTACACCAGGGGGCGTTGGCTACACCTTC.

In DNA, the CDR3 is TGTGCCAGCAGCGGACAGGGCAGTTCCTACAATGAGCAGTTCTTC. It codes for CASSGQGSSYNEQFF. The J gene is TRBJ2-1, the V gene TRBV9; 7 nucleotides align to TRBD1. The V segment lost 3 bases and the J segment 1 base; nucleotides outside the gene matches: 4. The CDR3 loop spans 15 amino acids. Germline CDR1 reads SGDLS; CDR2 reads YYNGEE. Filled out from reference TRBV9 and TRBJ2-1, the complete variable domain reads DSGVTQTPKHLITATGQRVTLRCSPRSGDLSVYWYQQSLDQGLQFLIQYYNGEERAKGNILERFSAQQFPDLHSELNLSSLELGDSALYFCASSGQGSSYNEQFFGPGTRLTVL.

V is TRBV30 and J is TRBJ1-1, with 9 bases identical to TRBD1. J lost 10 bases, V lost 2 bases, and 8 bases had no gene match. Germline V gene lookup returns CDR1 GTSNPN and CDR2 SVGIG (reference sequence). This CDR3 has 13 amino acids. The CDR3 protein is CAWSRDGTGLAFF. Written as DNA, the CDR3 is TGTGCCTGGAGTCGAGACGGGACAGGGTTAGCTTTCTTT.

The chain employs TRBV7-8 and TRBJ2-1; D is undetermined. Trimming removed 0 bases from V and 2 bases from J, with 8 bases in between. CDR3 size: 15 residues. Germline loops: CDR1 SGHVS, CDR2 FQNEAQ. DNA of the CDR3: TGTGCCAGCAGCTTAGCGGTGGGCGCCTACAATGAGCAGTTCTTC. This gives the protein CASSLAVGAYNEQFF.

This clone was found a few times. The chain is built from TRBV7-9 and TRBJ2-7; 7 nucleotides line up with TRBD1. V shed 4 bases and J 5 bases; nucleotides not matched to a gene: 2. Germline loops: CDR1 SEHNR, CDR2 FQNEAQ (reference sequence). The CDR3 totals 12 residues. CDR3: CASSSTGDEQYF. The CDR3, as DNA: TGTGCCAGCAGCTCCACAGGGGACGAGCAGTACTTC. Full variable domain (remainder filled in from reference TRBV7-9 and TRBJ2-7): DTGVSQNPRHKITKRGQNVTFRCDPISEHNRLYWYRQTLGQGPEFLTYFQNEAQLEKSRLLSDRFSAERPKGSFSTLEIQRTEQGDSAMYLCASSSTGDEQYFGPGTRLTVT.

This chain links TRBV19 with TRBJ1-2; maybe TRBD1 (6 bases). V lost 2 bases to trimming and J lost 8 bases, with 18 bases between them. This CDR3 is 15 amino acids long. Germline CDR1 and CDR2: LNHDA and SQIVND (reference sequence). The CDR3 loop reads CASSIYKGETRGYTF. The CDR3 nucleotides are TGTGCCAGTAGTATATATAAGGGGGAGACACGCGGCTACACCTTC.